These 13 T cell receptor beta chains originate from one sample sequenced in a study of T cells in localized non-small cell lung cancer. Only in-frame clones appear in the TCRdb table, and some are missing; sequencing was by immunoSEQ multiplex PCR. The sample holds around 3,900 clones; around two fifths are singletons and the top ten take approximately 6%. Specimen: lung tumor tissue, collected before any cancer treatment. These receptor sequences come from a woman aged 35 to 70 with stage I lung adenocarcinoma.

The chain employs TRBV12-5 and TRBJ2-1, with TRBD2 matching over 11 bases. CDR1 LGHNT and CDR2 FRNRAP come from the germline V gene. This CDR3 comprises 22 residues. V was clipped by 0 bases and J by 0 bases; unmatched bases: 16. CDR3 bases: TGTGCTAGTGGTTTGGTACAGGGAGGTGGGCTAGCGGGAGGCCGCTCCTACAATGAGCAGTTCTTC. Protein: CASGLVQGGGLAGGRSYNEQFF.

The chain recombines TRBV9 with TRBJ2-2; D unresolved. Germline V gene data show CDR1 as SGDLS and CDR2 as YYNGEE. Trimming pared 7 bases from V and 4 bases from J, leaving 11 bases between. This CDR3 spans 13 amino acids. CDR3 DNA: TGTGCCAGCGGGCCCCGCGGCACCGGGGAGCTGTTTTTT. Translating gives CASGPRGTGELFF.

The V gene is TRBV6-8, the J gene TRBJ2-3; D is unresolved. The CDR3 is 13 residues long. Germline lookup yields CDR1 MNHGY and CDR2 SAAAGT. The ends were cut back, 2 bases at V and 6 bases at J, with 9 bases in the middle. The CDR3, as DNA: TGTGCCAGCAGTTACCCGCTAGTGGATACGCAGTATTTT. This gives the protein CASSYPLVDTQYF.

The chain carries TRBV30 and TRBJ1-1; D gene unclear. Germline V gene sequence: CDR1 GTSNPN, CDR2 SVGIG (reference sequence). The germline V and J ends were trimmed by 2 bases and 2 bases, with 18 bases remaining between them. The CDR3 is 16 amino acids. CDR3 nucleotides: TGTGCCTGGAGTAGTGGGAACCAGTCTCCAAACACTGAAGCTTTCTTT. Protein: CAWSSGNQSPNTEAFF.

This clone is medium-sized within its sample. CDR3 residues: CASSHTTGQGYSGYTF. The CDR3, as DNA: TGTGCCAGCAGTCATACTACGGGACAGGGGTATTCTGGCTACACCTTC. The V and J genes are TRBV11-3 and TRBJ1-2; 10 bases line up with TRBD1. Germline CDR1 and CDR2: SGHNT and YENEEA. V lost 6 bases to trimming and J lost 7 bases; unmatched junction nucleotides: 14. The CDR3 is 16 residues long.

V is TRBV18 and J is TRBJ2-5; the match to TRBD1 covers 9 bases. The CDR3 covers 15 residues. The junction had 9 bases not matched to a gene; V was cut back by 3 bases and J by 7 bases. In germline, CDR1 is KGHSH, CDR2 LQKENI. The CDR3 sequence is CASSPGTGRVWTQYF. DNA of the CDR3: TGTGCCAGCTCACCGGGGACAGGGAGAGTGTGGACCCAGTACTTC.

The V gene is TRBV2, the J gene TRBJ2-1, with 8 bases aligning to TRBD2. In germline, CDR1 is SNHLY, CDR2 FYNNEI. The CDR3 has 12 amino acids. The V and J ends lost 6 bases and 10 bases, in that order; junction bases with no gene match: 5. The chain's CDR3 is CASRSGSWEQFF. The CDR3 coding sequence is TGTGCCAGCAGGAGCGGGAGTTGGGAGCAGTTCTTC.

This CDR3 is CASSGTTTGYYGYTF. In DNA, the CDR3 is TGTGCCAGCAGTGGGACGACGACAGGGTACTATGGCTACACCTTC. The rearrangement links TRBV6-8 to TRBJ1-2, with TRBD1 identical over 7 bases. There are 15 residues in the CDR3. From germline, CDR1 is MNHGY and CDR2 SAAAGT. V was pared by 5 bases and J by 3 bases, with 9 bases of the junction left unmatched.

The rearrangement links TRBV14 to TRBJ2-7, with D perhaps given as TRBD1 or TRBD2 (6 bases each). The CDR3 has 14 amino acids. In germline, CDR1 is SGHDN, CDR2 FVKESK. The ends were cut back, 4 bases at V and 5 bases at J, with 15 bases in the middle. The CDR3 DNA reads TGTGCCAGCAGCCCTGGGGGGCCCTTCGACGAGCAGTACTTC. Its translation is CASSPGGPFDEQYF.

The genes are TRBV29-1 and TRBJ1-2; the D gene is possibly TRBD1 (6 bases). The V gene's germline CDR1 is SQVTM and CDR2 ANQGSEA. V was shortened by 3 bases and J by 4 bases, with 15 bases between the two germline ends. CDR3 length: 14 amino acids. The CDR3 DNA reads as TGCAGCGTTGATTTTGGCGGGACATTCTATGGCTACACCTTC. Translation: CSVDFGGTFYGYTF. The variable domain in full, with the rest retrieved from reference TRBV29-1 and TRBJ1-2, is SAVISQKPSRDICQRGTSLTIQCQVDSQVTMMFWYRQQPGQSLTLIATANQGSEATYESGFVIDKFPISRPNLTFSTLTVSNMSPEDSSIYLCSVDFGGTFYGYTFGSGTRLTVV.

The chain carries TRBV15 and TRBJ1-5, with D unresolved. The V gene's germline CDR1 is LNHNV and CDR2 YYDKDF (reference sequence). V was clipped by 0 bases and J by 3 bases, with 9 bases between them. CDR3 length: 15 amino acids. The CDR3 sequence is CATSREGQFNQPQHF. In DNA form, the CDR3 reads TGTGCCACCAGCAGAGAAGGGCAGTTCAATCAGCCCCAGCATTTT.

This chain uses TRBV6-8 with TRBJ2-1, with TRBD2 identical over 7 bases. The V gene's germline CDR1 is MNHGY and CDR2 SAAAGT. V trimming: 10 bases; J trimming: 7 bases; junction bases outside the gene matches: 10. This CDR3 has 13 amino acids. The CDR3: CAMGGEEANEQFF. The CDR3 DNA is TGTGCCATGGGGGGGGAGGAGGCTAATGAGCAGTTCTTC.

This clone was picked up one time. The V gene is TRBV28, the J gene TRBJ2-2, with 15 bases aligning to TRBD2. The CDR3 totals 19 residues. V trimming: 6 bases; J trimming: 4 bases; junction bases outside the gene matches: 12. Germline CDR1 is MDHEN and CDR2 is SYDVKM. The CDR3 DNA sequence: TGTGCCAGCAGACGCCGAGGACTAGCGGGAGGGCCAATCACCGGGGAGCTGTTTTTT. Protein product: CASRRRGLAGGPITGELFF. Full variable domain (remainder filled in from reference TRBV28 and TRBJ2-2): DVKVTQSSRYLVKRTGEKVFLECVQDMDHENMFWYRQDPGLGLRLIYFSYDVKMKEKGDIPEGYSVSREKKERFSLILESASTNQTSMYLCASRRRGLAGGPITGELFFGEGSRLTVL.